This TCR beta chain was observed in a study of vaccination effects on CD4 cells after COVID-19. The assay was immunoSEQ multiplex PCR, and TCRdb's table has in-frame clones only and misses some. The sample lists 43,000 or so clones, about 70% occurring once. V was clipped by 5 bases and J by 1 base, with 15 bases between them. Germline CDR1 reads SGHAT; CDR2 reads FQNNGV. This CDR3 comprises 16 residues. Culture lasted about 10 days before CD4+ T cell isolation. Participants each got two BNT162b2 or mRNA-1273 vaccine doses. Details on this clone: What it recognizes is unknown.

The sequences come from CD4+ T cells from PBMCs cultured without peptide, collected after COVID-19 vaccination. This receptor was taken from a human donor who received a COVID-19 vaccine. The chain uses TRBV11-2 and TRBJ2-4, with D maybe TRBD1 (5 bases). CDR3 DNA sequence: TGTGCCAGCAGCCCCAGGGTTGGGCTTGCCAAAAACATTCAGTACTTC. Its protein product is CASSPRVGLAKNIQYF.